This record concerns one T cell receptor beta chain sequence. The target antigen is unknown. With UMI labels, 5' RACE was used to prepare the TRB cDNA libraries. TCRdb reprocessed the 5' RACE reads, with one entry per CDR3 protein and no DNA. In total, the table holds tens of thousands of distinct CDR3 sequences. The data were taken from a study of CXCR3-negative and CXCR3-positive naive CD8 T cells. Study-wide results and caveats: In both naive subsets diversity was comparably high, whereas memory CD8+ cells showed much lower diversity.

Every individual CD8+ T cell subset underwent sorting in triplicate at approximately 300,000 cells apiece. Naive CD8+ T cells showed CD45RO-CCR7+CD27+CD95-. The sample was naive CXCR3- CD8+ T cells from blood. The subset here: CD45RO-CCR7+CD27+CD95- naive CD8+ T cells lacking CXCR3 (TNR3-). The clonotype comes from a human donor in good health. Some clones in this sample may be carry-over from other donors' samples.

The CDR3: CASSSGIQPQHF. The J gene is TRBJ1-5, the V gene TRBV7-9. CDR3 length: 12 amino acids. Germline values: CDR1 SEHNR, CDR2 FQNEAQ (reference sequence).